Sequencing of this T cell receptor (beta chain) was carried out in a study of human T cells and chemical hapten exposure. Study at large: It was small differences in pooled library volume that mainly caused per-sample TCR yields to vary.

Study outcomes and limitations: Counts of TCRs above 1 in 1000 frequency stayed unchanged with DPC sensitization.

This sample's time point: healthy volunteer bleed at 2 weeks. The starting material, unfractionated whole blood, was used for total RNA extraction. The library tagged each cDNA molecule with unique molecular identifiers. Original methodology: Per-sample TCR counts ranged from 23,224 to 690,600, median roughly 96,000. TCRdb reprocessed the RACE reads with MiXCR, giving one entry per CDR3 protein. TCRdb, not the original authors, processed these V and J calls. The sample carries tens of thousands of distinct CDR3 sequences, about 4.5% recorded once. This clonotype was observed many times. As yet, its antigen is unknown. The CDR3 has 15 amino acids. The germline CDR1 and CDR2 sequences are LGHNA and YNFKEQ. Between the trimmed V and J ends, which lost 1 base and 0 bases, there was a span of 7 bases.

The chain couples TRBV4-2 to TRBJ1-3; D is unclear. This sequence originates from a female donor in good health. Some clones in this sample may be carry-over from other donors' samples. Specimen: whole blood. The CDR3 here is CASSQGGISGNTIYF. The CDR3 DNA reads TGTGCCAGCAGCCAAGGAGGGATCTCTGGAAACACCATATATTTT.